This section outlines one T cell receptor beta chain sequence together with its context. Its antigen remains unidentified. The libraries were made with immunoSEQ v3. Assay: immunoSEQ multiplex PCR; the TCRdb copy retains only in-frame clones and omits some. The data contain approximately 4,900 clones, 64% of them singletons. This sample was included in a study of TIL therapy for anti-PD-1-resistant metastatic lung cancer. The study, taken as a whole, reports: The cohort had more treatment-naive, never-smoker and oncogene-addicted patients than typical.

Time point here: pre-treatment sample, taken before nivolumab and TIL therapy. Tumor tissue came from excised metastases, mostly pleural nodules or supraclavicular lymph nodes. The CDR3 covers 11 residues. Trimming removed 7 bases from V and 7 bases from J, with 11 bases in between. Germline V gene data show CDR1 as MNHNS and CDR2 as SASEGT. The sequence was obtained from a man between 65 and 85 years old with non-small cell lung cancer. This chain uses TRBV6-1 with TRBJ2-7, with a possible D match to TRBD1 (7 bases). Sequenced here: tumor tissue, sampled at baseline. The CDR3 DNA follows: TGTGCCAGCAAGGGGGCGGGAGAGCAGTACTTC. This gives the protein CASKGAGEQYF.